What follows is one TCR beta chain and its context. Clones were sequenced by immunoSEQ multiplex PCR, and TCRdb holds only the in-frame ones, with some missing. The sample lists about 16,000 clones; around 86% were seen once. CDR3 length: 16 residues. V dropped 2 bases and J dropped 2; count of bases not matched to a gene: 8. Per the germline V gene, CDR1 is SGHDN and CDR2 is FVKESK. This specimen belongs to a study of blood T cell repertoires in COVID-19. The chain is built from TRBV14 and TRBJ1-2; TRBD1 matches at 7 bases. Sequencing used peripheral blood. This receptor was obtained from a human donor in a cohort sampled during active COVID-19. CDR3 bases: TGTGCCAGCAGCCAAAGGACAGGTCACTACAACTATGGCTACACCTTC. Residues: CASSQRTGHYNYGYTF.